The count of the clone carrying this T cell receptor beta chain is one. Its antigen is unknown. Method: immunoSEQ multiplex PCR; TCRdb's copy keeps in-frame clones and lacks some. This table holds a few hundred clones, approximately 76% found once. Graft tissue was processed to release intraepithelial and lamina propria lymphocytes. These data come from a study of graft-versus-host responses after intestinal transplantation. Background on the study: The transplants performed in recipients were multivisceral, liver-intestinal, or isolated intestinal.

Study conclusions and caveats: Clonal ratios of graft-versus-host to host-versus-graft in allografts were high for patients exhibiting graft-donor T cell macrochimerism. Present in recipient marrow, GvH clones included some that appeared first in ileum or blood. Circulating GvH clone levels at their peak were associated with HvG declines (early post-transplant).

The V end was cut by 3 bases, the J end by 5 bases, with 12 bases between. Germline-derived CDR1 and CDR2 are SGHDT and YYEEEE. This CDR3 has 14 amino acids. The chain couples TRBV5-6 to TRBJ1-5; the D gene is possibly TRBD1 (5 bases). The sample here was ileum tissue, taken after intestinal transplantation. The TCR originated in a human patient who received an intestinal transplant, so some T cells may come from the graft donor. CDR3 sequence (DNA): TGTGCCAGCAGCTCAACAGGTACGGATCAGCCCCAGCATTTT. It yields the protein CASSSTGTDQPQHF.